The 17 T cell receptor beta chains below come from one sample, sequenced in a study of T cell repertoires in cytomegalovirus infection. TCRdb ran MiXCR on the reads and lists one entry per CDR3 protein. The sample has 250,000 to 300,000 distinct CDR3 sequences, roughly 10% seen once. Sequenced material: PBMCs. The receptors come from a human donor in good health (CMV status not recorded). Some clones in this sample may be carry-over from other donors' samples.

This clonotype was recorded a few times. V usage is TRBV12-3 or TRBV12-4 and J usage is TRBJ1-2; a weak D match, TRBD1 (6 bases). V was pared by 3 bases and J by 7 bases, with 18 bases between. This CDR3 region has 15 residues. CDR3 region: CASSFRQQGGSGYTF. The CDR3 DNA reads TGTGCCAGCAGTTTTAGGCAACAGGGTGGAAGTGGCTACACCTTC.

This clonotype has ten or more counts. The chain employs TRBV7-2 and TRBJ2-3; 9 nucleotides line up with TRBD2. The germline gives CDR1 SGHTA, CDR2 FQGNSA. The junction had 4 bases not matched to a gene; V was cut back by 3 bases and J by 6 bases. CDR3 length equals 14 residues. In nucleotides, the CDR3 is TGTGCCAGCAGCTTTGGCCTAGCGGGGGATACGCAGTATTTT. As protein: CASSFGLAGDTQYF.

The sample holds a few counts of this clonotype. The chain carries TRBV18 and TRBJ2-7, with D maybe TRBD1 (5 bases). The germline CDR1 and CDR2 sequences are KGHSH and LQKENI. The CDR3 contains 15 residues. Trimming stripped 1 base from V and 3 bases from J, with 13 bases between. The DNA for the CDR3 is TGTGCCAGCTCACCACGGGGCGCTGGGTTCTACGAGCAGTACTTC. Protein product: CASSPRGAGFYEQYF.

CDR3 sequence: CASSYRTRAATDTQYF. The CDR3 nucleotides read TGTGCCAGCAGCTATCGGACTAGAGCGGCCACAGATACGCAGTATTTT. J is TRBJ2-3 and V is TRBV7-8, with TRBD2 matching over 7 bases. After removal of 4 bases from V and 2 bases from J, the junction contained 9 bases not matched to a gene. The CDR3 is 16 residues long. The V gene's germline CDR1 is SGHVS and CDR2 FQNEAQ.

This clonotype occurred many times. The chain is built from TRBV11-3 and TRBJ1-5; D gene ambiguous. Per germline, CDR1 SGHNT and CDR2 YENEEA. Trimming removed 5 bases from V and 9 bases from J, with 14 bases in between. CDR3 length: 13 residues. CDR3 in DNA: TGTGCCAGCAGCCCAGACCCCGGGAGGCCCCAGCATTTT. This codes for CASSPDPGRPQHF.

This rearrangement joins TRBV19 to TRBJ2-4; TRBD1 matches at 7 bases. CDR1 and CDR2 (germline): LNHDA, SQIVND (reference sequence). J was trimmed by 0 bases and V by 5 bases; bases with no gene match: 7. The CDR3 loop spans 16 amino acids. DNA for the CDR3: TGTGCCAGTAGTTCCGGACAGGCCCTAGCCAAAAACATTCAGTACTTC. It translates to CASSSGQALAKNIQYF.

The CDR3, as DNA: TGTGCCAGCAGCCGGTCGGACAGCCTCTATGGCTACACCTTC. Translated, it gives CASSRSDSLYGYTF. The gene calls are TRBV11-2 and TRBJ1-2, with a tentative D call TRBD1 (6 bases). Germline V lookup: CDR1 SGHAT, CDR2 FQNNGV. CDR3 length: 14 amino acids. V dropped 5 bases and J dropped 4 bases, with 14 bases sitting between them.

This clonotype was found many times. The chain joins TRBV6-6 to TRBJ2-5, with 8 bases that match TRBD1. Germline V gene lookup returns CDR1 MNHNY and CDR2 SVGAGI (reference sequence). V lost 5 bases and J lost 5; bases outside the gene matches: 13. The CDR3 totals 16 residues. CDR3: CASSPRGTGPKETQYF. The CDR3 bases are TGTGCCAGCAGTCCACGAGGGACAGGCCCCAAGGAGACCCAGTACTTC.

This chain uses TRBV6-6 with TRBJ2-6; D is unclear. The CDR3 sequence is 16 residues long. Germline assignment: CDR1 MNHNY and CDR2 SVGAGI (reference sequence). V was clipped by 2 bases and J by 5 bases, with 13 bases between them. CDR3 sequence reads: CASSYIQQTRANVLTF. In nucleotides, the CDR3 is TGTGCCAGCAGTTACATTCAACAAACCCGGGCCAACGTCCTGACTTTC.

The table lists this clonotype with many counts. The gene calls are TRBV3-1 and TRBJ1-6, with TRBD1 matching over 7 bases. After removal of 4 bases from V and 10 bases from J, the junction contained 7 bases not matched to a gene. The CDR3 has 14 residues. CDR1 LGHDT and CDR2 YNNKEL come from the germline V gene (reference sequence). The CDR3 nucleotides are TGTGCCAGCAGCCCGCAGGGGGACCGCTCACCCCTCCACTTT. Translation: CASSPQGDRSPLHF.

This chain uses TRBV3-1 with TRBJ2-7; 12 bases line up with TRBD2. The CDR3 has 15 residues. V was clipped by 4 bases and J by 6 bases; unmatched bases: 7. Germline V gene sequence: CDR1 LGHDT, CDR2 YNNKEL (reference sequence). Here the CDR3 reads CASSLGLAGPGEQYF. As DNA, the CDR3 is TGTGCCAGCAGCCTAGGACTAGCGGGGCCGGGCGAGCAGTACTTC.

This clonotype was counted only a few times. J is TRBJ2-7 and V is TRBV20-1; 12 nucleotides agree with TRBD2. J was trimmed by 11 bases and V by 3 bases; bases with no gene match: 17. This CDR3 is built from 16 residues. Germline CDR1 and CDR2: DFQATT and SNEGSKA (reference sequence). The CDR3, as DNA: TGCAGTGCTAGTGGTTTTTTCGGACTAGCGGGGTCCAGAGAGTACTTC. Its translation is CSASGFFGLAGSREYF.

Many counts were recorded for this clonotype. The V and J genes are TRBV7-9 and TRBJ1-3; 10 nucleotides align to TRBD1. Trimming at V came to 6 bases and at J to 2 bases, leaving 4 bases not matched to a gene. The CDR3 runs to 15 residues. Germline assignment: CDR1 SEHNR and CDR2 FQNEAQ (reference sequence). Here the CDR3 reads CASSSGQGAGNTIYF. The CDR3 region has the DNA TGTGCCAGCAGTAGCGGACAGGGGGCTGGAAACACCATATATTTT.

This clonotype was detected ten times or more. The genes are TRBV7-2 and TRBJ2-4, with 13 bases aligning to TRBD2. The CDR3 loop spans 16 amino acids. The V segment lost 2 bases and the J segment 5 bases; nucleotides outside the gene matches: 3. The V gene's germline CDR1 is SGHTA and CDR2 FQGNSA. This CDR3 reads CASSLTSGGAQNIQYF. CDR3 DNA: TGTGCCAGCAGCTTAACTAGCGGGGGGGCGCAAAACATTCAGTACTTC.

The chain links TRBV4-3 to TRBJ1-1; D is ambiguous. This CDR3 comprises 12 residues. Germline loops: CDR1 LGHNA, CDR2 YSLEER. Between the trimmed V and J ends, which lost 2 bases and 11 bases, there was a span of 12 bases. The CDR3 coding sequence is TGCGCCAGCAGCCAACAGAGAGGGAAGGCTTTCTTT. It translates to CASSQQRGKAFF.

Ten or more counts support this clonotype. The V call is TRBV7-2, the J call TRBJ2-1; D unclear. Trimming left V 5 bases short and J 3 bases short, with 17 bases between. Germline V gene sequence: CDR1 SGHTA, CDR2 FQGNSA. The CDR3 totals 16 residues. CDR3 DNA sequence: TGTGCCAGCAGCCCCTCTGGGGAAGGATACTACAATGAGCAGTTCTTC. Translating it yields CASSPSGEGYYNEQFF.

The gene calls are TRBV7-4 and TRBJ1-1, with TRBD1 as a possible D gene (5 bases). The V and J ends lost 1 base and 4 bases respectively, with 13 bases between them. The CDR3 runs to 15 residues. Germline-derived CDR1 and CDR2 are SGHVT and SQSDAQ. The chain's CDR3 is CASSLGDSSRTEAFF. The CDR3 coding sequence is TGTGCCAGCAGCTTAGGAGACAGCAGTCGCACTGAAGCTTTCTTT.